These 5 T cell receptor beta chains originate from one sample sequenced in a study of cytomegalovirus exposure and HLA in healthy donors. Use of 60 Vbeta and 13 Jbeta primers characterized the PCR. The protocol was immunoSEQ multiplex PCR, while the TCRdb copy is restricted to in-frame clones and leaves out a portion. The repertoire holds 55,000 to 80,000 clones, with roughly four fifths as singletons. What was sequenced was PBMCs. Source of these receptors: a man younger than 35 in good health and CMV-seronegative.

The V and J genes are TRBV25-1 and TRBJ2-5, with 8 positions matching TRBD2. V dropped 8 bases and J dropped 3; count of bases not matched to a gene: 5. Germline V gene lookup returns CDR1 MGHDK and CDR2 SYGVNS. This CDR3 region has 13 residues. The CDR3 DNA is TGTGCCAGCGACCGGCGGGGGGAAGAGACCCAGTACTTC. Protein: CASDRRGEETQYF.

The gene calls are TRBV7-9 and TRBJ1-1; TRBD1 matches at 8 bases. This CDR3 comprises 16 residues. The germline V gene encodes CDR1 SEHNR and CDR2 FQNEAQ (reference sequence). The V and J ends lost 5 bases and 5 bases, in that order; junction bases with no gene match: 13. The CDR3 loop reads CASSPPRQGLVTEAFF. The CDR3 DNA sequence: TGTGCCAGCAGCCCCCCAAGACAGGGGTTAGTGACTGAAGCTTTCTTT.

The gene calls are TRBV5-6 and TRBJ1-4, with 8 bases matching TRBD1. Trimming at V came to 1 base and at J to 0 bases, leaving 2 bases not matched to a gene. The germline gives CDR1 SGHDT, CDR2 YYEEEE. The CDR3 runs to 16 residues. In DNA form, the CDR3 reads TGTGCCAGCAGCTTGTCAGGGGGCGCAACTAATGAAAAACTGTTTTTT. Translated, it gives CASSLSGGATNEKLFF.

V gene TRBV6-6 combines with J gene TRBJ1-1, with D unclear. Germline V CDR1 and CDR2: MNHNY, SVGAGI (reference sequence). V was pared by 5 bases and J by 7 bases, with 20 bases between. The CDR3 covers 15 residues. CDR3 DNA sequence: TGTGCCAGCAGTCGCCACGCCCGAGGTGGTTTTGAAGCTTTCTTT. This gives the protein CASSRHARGGFEAFF.

The chain joins TRBV23-1 to TRBJ1-2; the D gene is possibly TRBD1 (6 bases). TRBV23-1 is recorded as an ORF, its role being uncertain. Trimming stripped 2 bases from V and 1 base from J, with 20 bases between. The CDR3 contains 18 residues. The CDR3 loop reads CASSQQTRMDRDNYGYTF. The CDR3, as DNA: TGCGCCAGCAGTCAACAAACCCGAATGGACAGAGATAACTATGGCTACACCTTC.